This T cell receptor (beta chain) appears in the sequencing data of a study of blood T cells in healthy people across ages. Study results and caveats: Older age went with lower TCR beta diversity per million T cells, in a roughly linear way. Donors of long life had a larger count of naive CD4+ cells and greater diversity than aged donors.

Each donor was a healthy Caucasian individual from Russia, aged roughly 6 to 100. Germline V gene data show CDR1 as SGHTA and CDR2 as FQGNSA. After removal of 3 bases from V and 0 bases from J, the junction contained 3 bases not matched to a gene. This CDR3 region has 16 residues. Using a J-beta primer mix together with a sample-barcoded 5' primer, a second PCR was run for 7 to 11 cycles. With 12 random nucleotides, a template-switch adaptor tagged each individual cDNA molecule. TCRdb reprocessed the 5' RACE reads via MiXCR and lists one record per CDR3 protein. The sample consists of approximately 580,000 distinct CDR3 sequences, 24% of them appearing once. This clonotype was counted between two and nine times. As yet, its antigen is unknown. These same data were also listed under a study on T cells of mothers and their children.

This sequence originates from a boy aged 5-17 years in good health. V gene TRBV7-2 combines with J gene TRBJ2-1; 9 nucleotides agree with TRBD2. The sample was blood. In DNA, the CDR3 is TGTGCCAGCAGCTTTAGCGGGAGTGGCTCCTACAATGAGCAGTTCTTC. Protein: CASSFSGSGSYNEQFF.